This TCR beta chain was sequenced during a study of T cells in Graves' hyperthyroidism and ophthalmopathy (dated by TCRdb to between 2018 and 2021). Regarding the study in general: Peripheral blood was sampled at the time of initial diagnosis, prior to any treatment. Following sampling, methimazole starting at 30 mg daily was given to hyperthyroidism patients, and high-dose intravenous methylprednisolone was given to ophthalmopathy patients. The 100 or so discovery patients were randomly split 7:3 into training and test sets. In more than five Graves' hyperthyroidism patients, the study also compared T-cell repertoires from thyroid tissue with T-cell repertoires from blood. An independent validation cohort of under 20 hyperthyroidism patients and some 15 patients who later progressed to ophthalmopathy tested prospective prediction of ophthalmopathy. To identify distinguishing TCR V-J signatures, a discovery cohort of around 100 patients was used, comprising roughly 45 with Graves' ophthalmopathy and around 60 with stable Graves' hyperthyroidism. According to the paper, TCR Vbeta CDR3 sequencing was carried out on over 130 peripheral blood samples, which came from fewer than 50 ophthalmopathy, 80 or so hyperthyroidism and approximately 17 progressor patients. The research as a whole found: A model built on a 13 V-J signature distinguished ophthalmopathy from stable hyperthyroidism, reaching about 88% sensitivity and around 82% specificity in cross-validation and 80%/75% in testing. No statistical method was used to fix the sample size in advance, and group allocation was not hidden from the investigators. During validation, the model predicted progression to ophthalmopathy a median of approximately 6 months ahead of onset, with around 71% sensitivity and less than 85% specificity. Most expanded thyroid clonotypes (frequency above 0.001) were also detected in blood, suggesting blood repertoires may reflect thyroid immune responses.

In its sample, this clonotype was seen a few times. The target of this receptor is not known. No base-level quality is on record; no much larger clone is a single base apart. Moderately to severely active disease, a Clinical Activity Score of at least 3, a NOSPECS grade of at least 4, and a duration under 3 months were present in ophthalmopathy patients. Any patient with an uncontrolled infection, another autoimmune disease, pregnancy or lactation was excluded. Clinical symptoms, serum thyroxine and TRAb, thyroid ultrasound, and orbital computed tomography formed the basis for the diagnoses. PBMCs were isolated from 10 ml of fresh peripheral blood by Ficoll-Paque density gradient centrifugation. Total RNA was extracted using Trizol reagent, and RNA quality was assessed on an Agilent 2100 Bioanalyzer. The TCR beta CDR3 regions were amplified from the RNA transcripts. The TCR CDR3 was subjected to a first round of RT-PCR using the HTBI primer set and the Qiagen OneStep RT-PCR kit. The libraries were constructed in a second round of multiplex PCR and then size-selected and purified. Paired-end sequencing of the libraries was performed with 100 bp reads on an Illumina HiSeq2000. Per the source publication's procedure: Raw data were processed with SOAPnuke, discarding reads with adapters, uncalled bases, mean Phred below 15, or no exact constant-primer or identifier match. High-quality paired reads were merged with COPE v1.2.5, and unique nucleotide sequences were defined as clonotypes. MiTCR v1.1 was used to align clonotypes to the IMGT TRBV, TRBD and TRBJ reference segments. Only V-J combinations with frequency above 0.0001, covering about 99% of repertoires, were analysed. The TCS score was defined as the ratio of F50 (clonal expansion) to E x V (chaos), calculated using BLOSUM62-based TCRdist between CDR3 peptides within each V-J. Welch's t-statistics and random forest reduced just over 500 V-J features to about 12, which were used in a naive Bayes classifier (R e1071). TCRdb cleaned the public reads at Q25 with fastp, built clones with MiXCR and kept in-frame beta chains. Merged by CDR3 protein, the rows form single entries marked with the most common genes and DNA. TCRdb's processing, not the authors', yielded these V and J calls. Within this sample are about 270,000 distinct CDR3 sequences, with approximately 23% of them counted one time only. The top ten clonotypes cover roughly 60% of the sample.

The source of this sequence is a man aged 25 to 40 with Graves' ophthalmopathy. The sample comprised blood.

At the DNA level, the sequence is TGCGCCAGCCGCCAAACCCCGTCAGATACGCAGTATTTT. This encodes CASRQTPSDTQYF. The receptor chain draws on TRBV5-1 and TRBJ2-3; too little of a D gene remains to name it. V is clipped by 7 bases and J by 4 bases, and the sequence between their germline boundaries is 13 bases long. The CDR3 covers 13 residues, taking in both the cysteine and the phenylalanine. The only DNA kept is the CDR3, 39 bases in frame from the first base. Looking up the germline V gene yields CDR1 SGHRS and CDR2 YFSETQ.